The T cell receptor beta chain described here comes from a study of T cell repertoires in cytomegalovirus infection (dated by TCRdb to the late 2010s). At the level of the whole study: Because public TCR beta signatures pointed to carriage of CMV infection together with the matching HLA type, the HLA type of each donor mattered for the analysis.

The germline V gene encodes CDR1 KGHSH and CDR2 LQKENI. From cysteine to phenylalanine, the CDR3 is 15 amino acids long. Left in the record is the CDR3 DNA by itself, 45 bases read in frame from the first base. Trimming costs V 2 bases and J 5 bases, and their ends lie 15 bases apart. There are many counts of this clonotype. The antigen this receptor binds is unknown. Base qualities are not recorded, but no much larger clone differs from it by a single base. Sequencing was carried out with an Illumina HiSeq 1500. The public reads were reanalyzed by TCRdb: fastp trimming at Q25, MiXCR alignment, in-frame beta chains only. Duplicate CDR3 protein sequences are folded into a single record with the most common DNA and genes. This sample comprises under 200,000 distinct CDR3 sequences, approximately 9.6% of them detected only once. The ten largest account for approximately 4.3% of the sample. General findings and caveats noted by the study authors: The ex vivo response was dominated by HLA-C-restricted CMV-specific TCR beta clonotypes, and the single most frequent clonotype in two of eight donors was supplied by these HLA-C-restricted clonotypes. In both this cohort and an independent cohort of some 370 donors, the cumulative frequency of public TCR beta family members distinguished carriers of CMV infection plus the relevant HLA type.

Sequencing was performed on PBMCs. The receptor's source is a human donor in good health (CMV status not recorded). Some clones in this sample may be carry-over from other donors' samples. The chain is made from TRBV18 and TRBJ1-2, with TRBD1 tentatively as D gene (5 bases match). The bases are TGTGCCAGCTCACCAGCCAGGGAATTGATGTATGGCTACACCTTC. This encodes CASSPARELMYGYTF. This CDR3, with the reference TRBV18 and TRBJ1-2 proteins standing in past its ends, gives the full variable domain NAGVMQNPRHLVRRRGQEARLRCSPMKGHSHVYWYRQLPEEGLKFMVYLQKENIIDESGMPKERFSAEFPKEGPSILRIQQVVRGDSAAYFCASSPARELMYGYTFGSGTRLTVV.